This T cell receptor beta chain was identified in a study of T cell changes during pregnancy in multiple sclerosis. Profiled with immunoSEQ multiplex PCR; TCRdb holds only in-frame clones, not every one. Here the sample spans about 36,000 clones, 91% being singletons. Germline trimming cut 4 bases from V and 1 base from J; bases unmatched to any gene: 17. The germline V gene has CDR1 SGHNT and CDR2 YYREEE (reference sequence). The CDR3 runs 19 residues. The rearrangement uses TRBV5-4 and TRBJ2-3; 8 bases fit TRBD2. Sequences were derived from CD4+ T cells from peripheral blood mononuclear cells, sampled in the second trimester of pregnancy. The sequence was collected from a female donor in good health, enrolled as a control in a pregnancy study. In nucleotides, the CDR3 is TGTGCCAGCAGCCGGGGGGGTCGCCTGGGCCGAGGGGGCACAGATACGCAGTATTTT. It translates to CASSRGGRLGRGGTDTQYF.